The 31 T cell receptor beta chains below all came from one sample that was sequenced in a study of glioma-infiltrating T cells. The iRepertoire nested amplicon-rescue multiplex PCR amplified TCR alpha and beta CDR3s from RNA. From the multiplex PCR reads, TCRdb called clonotypes with MiXCR, one entry per CDR3 protein. Among around 190,000 distinct CDR3 sequences listed, 30% to 40% were seen once. The material sequenced was glioma tissue, nonneoplastic brain tissue, or PBMCs (not recorded which). These receptors were obtained from a human donor with low-grade glioma or glioblastoma, undergoing nonglioma brain surgery, or in good health (not recorded which).

This clonotype was counted ten times or more. V usage is TRBV29-1 and J usage is TRBJ2-1; D remains unclear. V was cut by 3 bases and J by 4 bases, with 4 bases left in between. CDR1 and CDR2 from the germline V gene are SQVTM and ANQGSEA. The CDR3 is 11 residues long. The CDR3, as DNA: TGCAGCGTTGACCAATACAATGAGCAGTTCTTC. Residues: CSVDQYNEQFF.

This clonotype was recorded many times. J is TRBJ2-1 and V is TRBV20-1, with a tentative D call TRBD2 (5 bases). This CDR3 contains 14 residues. Germline V gene data show CDR1 as DFQATT and CDR2 as SNEGSKA (reference sequence). Deletions cut 3 bases from V and 3 bases from J, with 12 bases between. The CDR3 loop reads CSARRLADYNEQFF. Written as DNA, the CDR3 is TGCAGTGCTAGGCGGCTAGCAGACTACAATGAGCAGTTCTTC.

For this clonotype: Given a much more abundant clone one base away, this may be a read error. The V call is TRBV20-1, the J call TRBJ2-4; TRBD2 might be the D (5 bases). CDR3 length: 11 amino acids. Trimming removed 8 bases at V and 9 bases at J, with 14 bases between. CDR1 and CDR2 (germline): DFQATT, SNEGSKA (reference sequence). The CDR3 DNA reads TGCAGTCCTATAGACCGGGGCATTCAGTACTTC. It specifies CSPIDRGIQYF.

This clonotype was counted ten times or more. The chain has TRBV19 and TRBJ2-6; a weak D match, TRBD2 (5 bases). The CDR3 totals 15 residues. V was clipped by 6 bases and J by 0 bases, with 9 bases between them. Germline lookup yields CDR1 LNHDA and CDR2 SQIVND (reference sequence). The DNA of the CDR3 is TGTGCCAGTAGCGGAGGAGACTCTGGGGCCAACGTCCTGACTTTC. Translating it yields CASSGGDSGANVLTF.

Concerning this clonotype itself: This may be a read error: a much more frequent sequence differs by one nucleotide. The gene calls are TRBV5-4 and TRBJ2-7, with TRBD2 matching over 8 bases. This CDR3 is 15 amino acids long. Per the germline V gene, CDR1 is SGHNT and CDR2 is YYREEE (reference sequence). Here the CDR3 reads CASNQDVPIAGEQYF. As DNA, the CDR3 is TGCGCCAGCAACCAAGATGTACCCATAGCGGGAGAGCAGTACTTC.

This clonotype was counted ten times or more. The V call is TRBV6-2 or TRBV6-3, the J call TRBJ1-5; no reliable D call. This CDR3 has 13 residues. Germline V gene sequence: CDR1 MNHEY, CDR2 SVGEGT. Trimming cost V 4 bases and J 4 bases, with 8 bases left between them. For the CDR3, the DNA is TGTGCCAGCAGTTGGAGCAGAAATCAGCCCCAGCATTTT. Translation: CASSWSRNQPQHF.

This clonotype was detected many times. The J gene is TRBJ1-5, the V gene TRBV7-2; TRBD1 agrees at 7 bases. CDR3 length: 15 amino acids. CDR1 and CDR2 (germline): SGHTA, FQGNSA. Trimming took 5 bases from V and 3 from J; bases not matched to a gene: 7. The chain's CDR3 is CASSQRQGPNQPQHF. CDR3 in DNA: TGTGCCAGCAGCCAGAGACAGGGCCCCAATCAGCCCCAGCATTTT.

This clonotype was detected ten times or more. The chain uses TRBV7-9 and TRBJ2-5, with TRBD2 matching over 8 bases. V lost 11 bases, J lost 0 bases, and 2 bases stayed unmatched. The V gene's germline CDR1 is SEHNR and CDR2 FQNEAQ (reference sequence). CDR3 length: 12 residues. This chain's CDR3 is CAYSGDQETQYF. In nucleotides, the CDR3 is TGTGCCTATAGCGGGGACCAAGAGACCCAGTACTTC.

This clonotype was recorded many times. The chain couples TRBV7-9 to TRBJ1-3, with no clear D. From germline, CDR1 is SEHNR and CDR2 FQNEAQ (reference sequence). Trimming took off 1 base at V and 7 bases at J, with 11 bases between the two ends. The CDR3 extends over 14 amino acids. The CDR3 sequence: CASSLVQLGNTIYF. CDR3 DNA: TGTGCCAGCAGCTTAGTACAGCTCGGGAACACCATATATTTT.

The sample holds many counts of this clonotype. The chain joins TRBV27 to TRBJ1-1; 8 bases agree with TRBD1. Germline CDR1 and CDR2: MNHEY and SMNVEV (reference sequence). The V gene end was trimmed by 3 bases and the J gene end by 1 base; junction bases not matched to a gene: 1. This CDR3 comprises 14 residues. CDR3 DNA: TGTGCCAGCAGTTTCGACAGGGGGAACACTGAAGCTTTCTTT. Protein product: CASSFDRGNTEAFF.

Here the CDR3 DNA reads TGTGCCAGCAGCTTAGCGTCAGAGCGGGAGTTTGGCGGGGAGCTGTTTTTT. Encoded protein: CASSLASEREFGGELFF. The V gene is TRBV7-2, the J gene TRBJ2-2, with 8 nucleotides matching TRBD2. The CDR3 loop spans 17 amino acids. V was pared by 0 bases and J by 7 bases, with 10 bases of the junction left unmatched. The germline V gene encodes CDR1 SGHTA and CDR2 FQGNSA.

The chain recombines TRBV29-1 with TRBJ2-1, with 14 bases matching TRBD2. From germline, CDR1 is SQVTM and CDR2 ANQGSEA. This CDR3 comprises 11 residues. V gave up 6 bases and J gave up 14 bases; unmatched junction bases: 3. CDR3 DNA: TGCAGCGTGGGGACTAGCGGGAGTAAGTTCTTC. It is translated as CSVGTSGSKFF.

Many counts were recorded for this clonotype. CDR3 in amino acids: CASSLSKGGTDTQYF. As DNA, the CDR3 is TGTGCCAGCAGTTTATCAAAGGGGGGCACAGATACGCAGTATTTT. The rearrangement links TRBV27 to TRBJ2-3, with D perhaps TRBD1 (6 bases). Germline V CDR1 and CDR2: MNHEY, SMNVEV (reference sequence). V was shortened by 0 bases and J by 1 base, with 8 bases between the two germline ends. CDR3 length equals 15 residues.

Worth noting for this clonotype: A much more abundant neighbour one base away suggests this may be a read error. V and J are TRBV7-3 and TRBJ2-3; 7 nucleotides agree with TRBD1. The CDR3 is 13 residues long. Looked up from germline, CDR1 is SGHTA and CDR2 is FQGTGA. The CDR3 here is CAGSSNRGDTQYF. The CDR3 bases are TGTGCCGGCAGCTCCAACAGGGGAGATACGCAGTATTTT.

This clonotype has only a few counts. A much larger clone differs from this one at a single base, so this may be a read error. The chain has TRBV29-1 and TRBJ1-1; D may be TRBD1 (6 bases). Deletions cut 4 bases from V and 3 bases from J, with 12 bases between. The CDR3 has 13 residues. Per germline, CDR1 SQVTM and CDR2 ANQGSEA. CDR3 sequence reads: CSVAQGFDTEAFF. CDR3 DNA: TGCAGCGTTGCCCAGGGGTTCGACACTGAAGCTTTCTTT.

This clonotype was observed many times. J is TRBJ2-3 and V is TRBV7-2, with no clear D. The CDR3 runs 13 residues. From germline, CDR1 is SGHTA and CDR2 FQGNSA. V was trimmed by 0 bases and J by 2 bases, leaving 3 bases between them. The CDR3, as DNA: TGTGCCAGCAGCTTAGCCAACACAGATACGCAGTATTTT. The encoded protein is CASSLANTDTQYF.

This clonotype occurred many times. The chain is built from TRBV7-2 and TRBJ2-7; D is unclear. This CDR3 comprises 12 residues. Germline loops: CDR1 SGHTA, CDR2 FQGNSA. With 2 bases removed from V and 2 bases from J, the gap between germline ends came to 4 bases. CDR3 region: CASSLNTYEQYF. CDR3 in DNA: TGTGCCAGCAGCTTAAACACCTACGAGCAGTACTTC. The variable domain in full, with the rest retrieved from reference TRBV7-2 and TRBJ2-7, is GAGVSQSPSNKVTEKGKDVELRCDPISGHTALYWYRQSLGQGLEFLIYFQGNSAPDKSGLPSDRFSAERTGGSVSTLTIQRTQQEDSAVYLCASSLNTYEQYFGPGTRLTVT.

This clonotype has at least ten counts. The chain joins TRBV7-2 to TRBJ2-7, with TRBD2 identical over 10 bases. This CDR3 contains 14 residues. Germline V gene lookup returns CDR1 SGHTA and CDR2 FQGNSA. The junction had 2 bases not matched to a gene; V was cut back by 3 bases and J by 3 bases. The CDR3 loop reads CASSFTSGDYEQYF. In DNA form, the CDR3 reads TGTGCCAGCAGCTTTACTAGCGGGGACTACGAGCAGTACTTC.

To note about this clonotype: One end of the junction does not line up with germline, which may come from a read error. The DNA for the CDR3 is TGTGCCGGCAGCTTGGGGGGGGCCTACGAGCAGTACTTC. It codes for CAGSLGGAYEQYF. The chain combines TRBV5-4 with TRBJ2-7, with 7 positions matching TRBD2. From germline, CDR1 is SGHNT and CDR2 YYREEE (reference sequence). CDR3 size: 13 residues.

This clonotype occurred many times. The chain carries TRBV6-2 or TRBV6-3 and TRBJ2-2, with TRBD2 matching 7 bases. V lost 9 bases and J lost 3; bases outside the gene matches: 7. CDR3 length equals 14 residues. The germline CDR1 and CDR2 sequences are MNHEY and SVGEGT. The CDR3 loop reads CASRREPYTGELFF. In DNA form, the CDR3 reads TGTGCCAGTCGGCGGGAGCCATACACCGGGGAGCTGTTTTTT.

This clonotype was recorded many times. This chain joins TRBV27 and TRBJ2-3; TRBD2 matches 7 bases. The V gene's germline CDR1 is MNHEY and CDR2 SMNVEV (reference sequence). There are 15 residues in the CDR3. V lost 4 bases and J lost 3; bases outside the gene matches: 7. CDR3 nucleotides: TGTGCCAGCAGTTACAGCGGGGATAATACAGATACGCAGTATTTT. Translated: CASSYSGDNTDTQYF.

The CDR3 protein is CASSEQGGTQYF. Written as DNA, the CDR3 is TGTGCCAGCAGCGAGCAGGGGGGTACGCAGTATTTT. The chain links TRBV4-2 to TRBJ2-3; possibly TRBD1 for D (7 bases). CDR1 and CDR2 from the germline V gene are LGHNA and YNFKEQ. The CDR3 is made up of 12 amino acids. The germline V and J ends were trimmed by 5 bases and 8 bases, with 11 bases remaining between them.

This clonotype showed up many times. The gene calls are TRBV29-1 and TRBJ2-7; a weak D match, TRBD1 (5 bases). This CDR3 spans 15 amino acids. Germline loops: CDR1 SQVTM, CDR2 ANQGSEA. Trimming left V 4 bases short and J 2 bases short, with 18 bases between. The CDR3 loop is CSVGLGREAPYEQYF. The CDR3 region has the DNA TGCAGCGTTGGATTAGGCAGGGAAGCCCCCTACGAGCAGTACTTC.

The genes are TRBV6-2 or TRBV6-3 and TRBJ2-1; 13 bases line up with TRBD2. The germline V gene has CDR1 MNHEY and CDR2 SVGEGT. Trimming cost V 6 bases and J 5 bases; bases outside gene matches: 10. The CDR3 spans 17 residues. This chain's CDR3 is CASSPLGTSGTDNEQFF. As DNA, the CDR3 is TGTGCCAGCAGCCCCCTGGGGACTAGCGGGACTGACAATGAGCAGTTCTTC.

This clonotype has more than one count but fewer than ten. V and J are TRBV2 and TRBJ2-3, with a possible D match to TRBD2 (5 bases). The CDR3 contains 14 residues. Germline CDR1 is SNHLY and CDR2 is FYNNEI. V lost 10 bases and J lost 1, with 15 bases in between. The CDR3 spells CATTTRRRTDTQYF. CDR3 DNA: TGTGCCACCACAACTAGAAGACGCACAGATACGCAGTATTTT.

This clonotype was counted ten times or more. The V and J genes are TRBV20-1 and TRBJ1-5; D remains unclear. CDR1 and CDR2 from the germline V gene are DFQATT and SNEGSKA (reference sequence). The length of the CDR3 is 13 residues. V gave up 6 bases and J gave up 5 bases, with 14 bases separating them. CDR3 nucleotide sequence: TGCAGTGCCTGGACTTGGGGAGATCAGCCCCAGCATTTT. Its translation is CSAWTWGDQPQHF.

This clonotype was counted at least ten times. This rearrangement joins TRBV27 to TRBJ2-7, with 11 bases fitting TRBD1. This CDR3 has 21 amino acids. V lost 2 bases and J lost 0; bases outside the gene matches: 18. The V gene's germline CDR1 is MNHEY and CDR2 SMNVEV (reference sequence). Here the CDR3 DNA reads TGTGCCAGCAGTTTAGTAAAGTATTCTCGCCCCGGGACAGGGGGCTCCTACGAGCAGTACTTC. Its protein product is CASSLVKYSRPGTGGSYEQYF.

In this sample, this clonotype turned up a few times. CDR3 sequence (DNA): TGTGCCAGCAGCCCCCGTAGTGGCGCGCTCTCCTACGAGCAGTACTTC. Translation: CASSPRSGALSYEQYF. The chain combines TRBV7-2 with TRBJ2-7, with no clear D. Trimming took 5 bases from V and 0 from J, leaving 17 bases between them. The germline gives CDR1 SGHTA, CDR2 FQGNSA. The CDR3 loop spans 16 amino acids. Supplemented by reference TRBV7-2 and TRBJ2-7, the full variable domain reads GAGVSQSPSNKVTEKGKDVELRCDPISGHTALYWYRQSLGQGLEFLIYFQGNSAPDKSGLPSDRFSAERTGGSVSTLTIQRTQQEDSAVYLCASSPRSGALSYEQYFGPGTRLTVT.

This clonotype was seen ten or more times. The V call is TRBV6-2 or TRBV6-3, the J call TRBJ2-1; no definite D call. Germline V gene sequence: CDR1 MNHEY, CDR2 SVGEGT. Trimming took 0 bases from V and 8 from J, leaving 5 bases between them. This CDR3 spans 12 amino acids. In DNA, the CDR3 is TGTGCCAGCAGTTACTCAAGTTATGAGCAGTTCTTC. It codes for CASSYSSYEQFF.

This clonotype was picked up many times. In DNA form, the CDR3 reads TGTGCCAGCAGTCCAGGGGGTTTAGAAGCTTTCTTT. It translates to CASSPGGLEAFF. The V and J genes are TRBV6-1 and TRBJ1-1; 7 nucleotides align to TRBD1. Germline CDR1 and CDR2: MNHNS and SASEGT. This CDR3 is built from 12 residues. V lost 5 bases and J lost 8; bases outside the gene matches: 5.

This sequence joins TRBV5-4 and TRBJ2-7, with D possibly being TRBD2 (5 bases). Trimming took off 3 bases at V and 6 bases at J, with 16 bases between the two ends. The CDR3 has 14 residues. CDR1 SGHNT and CDR2 YYREEE come from the germline V gene (reference sequence). In DNA form, the CDR3 reads TGTGCCAGCAGCTATGACTACAGCGCCACCGAGCAGTACTTC. Translation gives CASSYDYSATEQYF.